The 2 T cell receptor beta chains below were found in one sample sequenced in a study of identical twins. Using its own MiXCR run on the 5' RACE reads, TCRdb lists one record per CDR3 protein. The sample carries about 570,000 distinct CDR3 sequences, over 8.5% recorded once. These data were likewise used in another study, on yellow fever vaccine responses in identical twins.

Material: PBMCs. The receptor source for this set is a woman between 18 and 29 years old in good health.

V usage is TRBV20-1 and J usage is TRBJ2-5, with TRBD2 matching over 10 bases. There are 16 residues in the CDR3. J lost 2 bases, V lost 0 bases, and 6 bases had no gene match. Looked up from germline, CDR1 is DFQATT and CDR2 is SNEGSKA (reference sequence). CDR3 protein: CSAREAGGRWQETQYF. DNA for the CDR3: TGCAGTGCTAGAGAAGCGGGGGGGCGATGGCAAGAGACCCAGTACTTC.

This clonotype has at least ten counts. The CDR3 region is CASSALTPGLEVSDTQYF. DNA for the CDR3: TGCGCCAGCAGCGCCTTAACCCCGGGACTTGAGGTATCAGATACGCAGTATTTT. This chain links TRBV5-1 with TRBJ2-3, with D perhaps matching TRBD2 (6 bases). The CDR3 contains 18 residues. V dropped 4 bases and J dropped 4 bases, with 25 bases sitting between them. Germline values: CDR1 SGHRS, CDR2 YFSETQ.